This T cell receptor (beta chain) was captured in a study of CD4+ T cells in melanoma. Overall study findings and caveats: In melanoma, neoantigen-specific CD4+ T cells reportedly differed in differentiation state. CD8+ T cell, macrophage and B cell function reportedly correlated with neoantigen-specific CD4+ T cells.

This CDR3 is built from 14 residues. V was trimmed by 5 bases and J by 0 bases, leaving 8 bases between them. The germline CDR1 and CDR2 sequences are MNHNY and SVGAGI (reference sequence). Profiled with immunoSEQ multiplex PCR; TCRdb holds only in-frame clones, not every one. Of around 19,000 clones listed, over 70% are singletons. In regard to this clone: The antigen is undetermined.

The source material was cells from a culture (not recorded whether cultured in vitro). This receptor was identified in a human donor with melanoma. The rearrangement joins TRBV6-6 to TRBJ1-5; D is ambiguous. CDR3 in DNA: TGTGCCAGCAGTGACGGGTATAGCAATCAGCCCCAGCATTTT. It specifies CASSDGYSNQPQHF.